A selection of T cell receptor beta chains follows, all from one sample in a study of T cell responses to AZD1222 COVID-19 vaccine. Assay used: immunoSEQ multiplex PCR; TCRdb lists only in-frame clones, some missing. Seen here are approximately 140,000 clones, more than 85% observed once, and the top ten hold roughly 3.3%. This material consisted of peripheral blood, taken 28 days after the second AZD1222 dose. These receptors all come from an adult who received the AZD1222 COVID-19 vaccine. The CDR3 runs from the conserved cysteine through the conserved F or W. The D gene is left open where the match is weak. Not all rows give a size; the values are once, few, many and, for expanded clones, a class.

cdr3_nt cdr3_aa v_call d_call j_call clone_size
TGCGCCAGCAGCTTGGCCGAACGGGGCAGTTACAATGAGCAGTTCTTC CASSLAERGSYNEQFF TRBV5-1 NA TRBJ2-1 NA
TGTGCCAGCAGTTTTCCTCCCATGTCGGGCTACACCTTC CASSFPPMSGYTF TRBV28 NA TRBJ1-2 NA
TGCGCCAGCAGCCCAGGGACTAGCGGGAACTACGAGCAGTACTTC CASSPGTSGNYEQYF TRBV5-1 TRBD2 TRBJ2-7 NA
TGCGCCAGCAGCCAAGGGCCTATGGAAGGGTATGGCTACACCTTC CASSQGPMEGYGYTF TRBV4-3 NA TRBJ1-2 NA
TGTGCCAGCAGTTTATTCGCTGGCGGGGAGCTGTTTTTT CASSLFAGGELFF TRBV27 NA TRBJ2-2 NA
TGTGCCAGCAGTGAAGGCAGTGCGGGAAACACCATATATTTT CASSEGSAGNTIYF TRBV2 NA TRBJ1-3 NA
TGCGCCAGCAGCTTGGAACAGGGAGGAGATCAGCCCCAGCATTTT CASSLEQGGDQPQHF TRBV5-1 NA TRBJ1-5 NA
TGTGCCAGTACTACGGAGGGATCTGGGGCCAACGTCCTGACTTTC CASTTEGSGANVLTF TRBV2 NA TRBJ2-6 NA
TGTGCCAGCAGATTACTAGCGGGGGCCTACAATGAGCAGTTCTTC CASRLLAGAYNEQFF TRBV5-6 TRBD2 TRBJ2-1 NA
TGTGCCAGCATGGGGGCTGTGCCCAAAAACATTCAGTACTTC CASMGAVPKNIQYF TRBV6-5 NA TRBJ2-4 NA
TGTGCCAGCAGCCTGGGACTAGACACAGATACGCAGTATTTT CASSLGLDTDTQYF TRBV7-3 TRBD2 TRBJ2-3 once
TGTGCCAGCAGCTCCAAGGGGCCCTACGAGCAGTACTTC CASSSKGPYEQYF TRBV7-9 NA TRBJ2-7 NA
TGTGCCAGCAGCCAAGAACGGGGCCGCCCCTACGAGCAGTACTTC CASSQERGRPYEQYF TRBV14 NA TRBJ2-7 NA
TGTGCCAGCAGCGCGAAAGAGACCCAGTACTTC CASSAKETQYF TRBV11-3 NA TRBJ2-5 NA
TGTGCCAGCAGCGGCGGACCCGGTAGTCAGCCCCAGCATTTT CASSGGPGSQPQHF TRBV3-1/TRBV3-2 NA TRBJ1-5 NA
TGTGCCAGCAGCTTACTAGCTTATGAAGAGACCCAGTACTTC CASSLLAYEETQYF TRBV7-9 NA TRBJ2-5 NA
TGTGCCAGCAGCTTAGAGGCAGGGGGCCGTTATAGCAATCAGCCCCAGCATTTT CASSLEAGGRYSNQPQHF TRBV7-9 TRBD1 TRBJ1-5 NA
TGTGCCAGCGTGGACAGAGGAGGTAACACAGATACGCAGTATTTT CASVDRGGNTDTQYF TRBV7-9 NA TRBJ2-3 NA
TGTGCCAGCAGTTACTCGATAGCCAGGGGCACTGAAGCTTTCTTT CASSYSIARGTEAFF TRBV6-5 NA TRBJ1-1 few
TGCGCCAGCAGCTTAAGACGGACTAGTAACTACGAGCAGTACTTC CASSLRRTSNYEQYF TRBV5-1 TRBD2 TRBJ2-7 few
TGTGCCAGCAACACCGGGACTAGCGCCGAAAGGCAGTACTTC CASNTGTSAERQYF TRBV9 TRBD2 TRBJ2-7 NA
TGTGCCAGCACCGAGTTACTAGCGGGAGGGGAAGGCACAGATACGCAGTATTTT CASTELLAGGEGTDTQYF TRBV2 TRBD2 TRBJ2-3 NA
TGCGCCAGCAGCAGGAGCCCCCCCACAGATACGCAGTATTTT CASSRSPPTDTQYF TRBV5-1 NA TRBJ2-3 NA
TGTGCCAGTAGTATAGTTGGCGGGAGTTACGAGCAGTACTTC CASSIVGGSYEQYF TRBV19 TRBD2 TRBJ2-7 NA
TGTGCCACCAGTGATCACAGGGTGAACACCGGGGAGCTGTTTTTT CATSDHRVNTGELFF TRBV24-1 NA TRBJ2-2 NA
TGTGCCAGTAGTGCGTCCAGTGACAGAACTGAAGCTTTCTTT CASSASSDRTEAFF TRBV19 NA TRBJ1-1 NA
TGTGCCAGCAGCCACCTAAACTACGAGCAGTACTTC CASSHLNYEQYF TRBV12-3/TRBV12-4 NA TRBJ2-7 NA
TGTGCCAGCAGTTCCGGTGCGGGGGCCCACGAGCAGTACTTC CASSSGAGAHEQYF TRBV28 NA TRBJ2-7 NA
TGTGCCAGCAGCCCCTATGGTGGCACAGGGGCGGGTCAGCCCCAGCATTTT CASSPYGGTGAGQPQHF TRBV9 TRBD1 TRBJ1-5 NA
TGCGCCAGCAGCTGGGGACAGGGGGATGGAAACACCATATATTTT CASSWGQGDGNTIYF TRBV5-1 TRBD1 TRBJ1-3 NA
TGTGCCAGCAGACCTGGCTCCCCCCATTCACCCCTCCACTTT CASRPGSPHSPLHF TRBV7-2 NA TRBJ1-6 NA
TGTGCCAGCAGTTACTCAAGGAGGGATGCTGAAGCTTTCTTT CASSYSRRDAEAFF TRBV6-2/TRBV6-3 NA TRBJ1-1 NA
TGTGCCAGCAGTTTGGGAGTCCCGTGGGTTGAGCAGTTCTTC CASSLGVPWVEQFF TRBV27 NA TRBJ2-1 once
TGTGCCAGCAGCTTGGGGACAAGGGGACGGGGGCCCCAGCATTTT CASSLGTRGRGPQHF TRBV7-2 NA TRBJ1-5 NA
TGTGCCAGCAGCGCCCGGACAGGGTCAAGCTCTGGGGCCAACGTCCTGACTTTC CASSARTGSSSGANVLTF TRBV14 TRBD1 TRBJ2-6 NA
TGCGCCAGCAGCTTGGGGCGGCTGGGGGCACAGAACACTGAAGCTTTCTTT CASSLGRLGAQNTEAFF TRBV5-1 NA TRBJ1-1 NA
TGTGCCAGCAGCGCGCAGCTCAGGGGGCTGAATTCACCCCTCCACTTT CASSAQLRGLNSPLHF TRBV5-4 TRBD1 TRBJ1-6 NA
TGTGCCAGTAGTATAGGACAGGGAGCGGCCGGGGAGCTGTTTTTT CASSIGQGAAGELFF TRBV19 TRBD1 TRBJ2-2 NA
TGTGCCAGCAGCACACAGGACAGTTTCGACGAGCAGTACTTC CASSTQDSFDEQYF TRBV9 NA TRBJ2-7 few
TGTGCCACCAGTGATTTAGCGGAGGTTGGTGAAAAACTGTTTTTT CATSDLAEVGEKLFF TRBV24-1 NA TRBJ1-4 NA
TGTGCCAGTTCGGCGGGGAACCCTGGGGCCAACGTCCTGACTTTC CASSAGNPGANVLTF TRBV7-2 NA TRBJ2-6 NA
TGCGCCAGCAGTGAGCAGGGGGCGTCCAGGGGAAAACTGTTTTTT CASSEQGASRGKLFF TRBV10-1 TRBD1 TRBJ1-4 NA
TGTGCCAGCAGCTTTACAGGGGTCACTGAAGCTTTCTTT CASSFTGVTEAFF TRBV7-6 TRBD1 TRBJ1-1 NA
TGTGCCAGCAGTGATAAGGGTTATACCTTC CASSDKGYTF TRBV6-1 NA TRBJ1-2 NA
TGCGCCAGCAGCCAAGAGGGGACAGATAAGGCGAACACCGGGGAGCTGTTTTTT CASSQEGTDKANTGELFF TRBV4-1 TRBD1 TRBJ2-2 NA
TGTGCCAGCAGCGCATCGGGGTATGAGCAGTTCTTC CASSASGYEQFF TRBV9 NA TRBJ2-1 few
TGTGCCACCAGACCGGGAGTCGGGGCAGATACGCAGTATTTT CATRPGVGADTQYF TRBV6-5 NA TRBJ2-3 NA
TGTGCCAGCAGCTTAGACTCAGGGAAAAGTGGCTACACCTTC CASSLDSGKSGYTF TRBV7-9 NA TRBJ1-2 NA
TGTGCCAGCAAGTTCCTAAGTCCGGCGGAAGATCAGCCCCAGCATTTT CASKFLSPAEDQPQHF TRBV27 NA TRBJ1-5 NA
TGTGCCAGTAGTCCCCGGACAGGGAGAAACATTCAGTACTTC CASSPRTGRNIQYF TRBV19 TRBD1 TRBJ2-4 once
TGTGCCAGCAGTCCCGTTGAGGGAGCGGGGGATGCCTACGAGCAGTACTTC CASSPVEGAGDAYEQYF TRBV28 TRBD2 TRBJ2-7 NA
TGCAGCGTTTCTGGGGGAGACTCCAGGTCTTACAATGAGCAGTTCTTC CSVSGGDSRSYNEQFF TRBV29-1 NA TRBJ2-1 NA
TGTGCCAGCAGCTTAGATCCCAGGGGGAACTATGGCTACACCTTC CASSLDPRGNYGYTF TRBV11-2 TRBD1 TRBJ1-2 NA
TGTGCCAGCTCACCACAGGGGGCTAGTCTCAGCACCGGGGAGCTGTTTTTT CASSPQGASLSTGELFF TRBV18 TRBD1 TRBJ2-2 NA
TGTGCCAGCAGTCCTCCGACCGTCAACTACGAGCAGTACTTC CASSPPTVNYEQYF TRBV28 NA TRBJ2-7 NA
TGCGCCAGCAGCCCGGGACACAGCTATGGCTACACCTTC CASSPGHSYGYTF TRBV5-1 NA TRBJ1-2 NA
TGTGCCAGCTCAATCGGACAGATTAGGAACACTGAAGCTTTCTTT CASSIGQIRNTEAFF TRBV18 NA TRBJ1-1 NA
TGTGCCCTGGGCGAGCAGTACTTC CALGEQYF TRBV7-9 NA TRBJ2-7 NA
TGTGCCAGCAGCTTCACAGGGGGCGCGGCAGATACGCAGTATTTT CASSFTGGAADTQYF TRBV7-8 TRBD1 TRBJ2-3 NA